This TCR beta chain emerged from a study of CD8 T cells in ankylosing spondylitis. Whole-study results and caveats: Apparently characteristic of ankylosing spondylitis blood was a TCR beta motif (under ten highly homologous variants). Existing reports had already noted some motif variants in reactive arthritis synovial fluid and blood. Matched ankylosing spondylitis synovial fluid reportedly showed significant enrichment of disease-linked clones.

5'-RACE, quantitative and with molecular barcodes, yielded the TCR beta libraries. TCRdb redid the calling of the 5' RACE reads with MiXCR, one entry per CDR3 protein. Altogether about 330,000 distinct CDR3 sequences are present, approximately 8% being singletons, with the ten largest covering 14% to 15%. This clonotype was observed a handful of times. The antigen is unknown. The CDR3 contains 14 residues. Germline V gene data show CDR1 as DFQATT and CDR2 as SNEGSKA (reference sequence). With 0 bases clipped from V and 10 bases from J, the junction kept 11 bases outside the gene matches. Sequenced material: blood, either unsorted or a sorted T cell fraction (not recorded which). The chain employs TRBV20-1 and TRBJ2-5, with 7 bases lining up with TRBD2. The receptor comes from a male donor with ankylosing spondylitis. CDR3 sequence: CSARDPASGQVQYF. In DNA form, the CDR3 reads TGCAGTGCTAGAGATCCGGCTAGCGGACAAGTCCAGTACTTC.